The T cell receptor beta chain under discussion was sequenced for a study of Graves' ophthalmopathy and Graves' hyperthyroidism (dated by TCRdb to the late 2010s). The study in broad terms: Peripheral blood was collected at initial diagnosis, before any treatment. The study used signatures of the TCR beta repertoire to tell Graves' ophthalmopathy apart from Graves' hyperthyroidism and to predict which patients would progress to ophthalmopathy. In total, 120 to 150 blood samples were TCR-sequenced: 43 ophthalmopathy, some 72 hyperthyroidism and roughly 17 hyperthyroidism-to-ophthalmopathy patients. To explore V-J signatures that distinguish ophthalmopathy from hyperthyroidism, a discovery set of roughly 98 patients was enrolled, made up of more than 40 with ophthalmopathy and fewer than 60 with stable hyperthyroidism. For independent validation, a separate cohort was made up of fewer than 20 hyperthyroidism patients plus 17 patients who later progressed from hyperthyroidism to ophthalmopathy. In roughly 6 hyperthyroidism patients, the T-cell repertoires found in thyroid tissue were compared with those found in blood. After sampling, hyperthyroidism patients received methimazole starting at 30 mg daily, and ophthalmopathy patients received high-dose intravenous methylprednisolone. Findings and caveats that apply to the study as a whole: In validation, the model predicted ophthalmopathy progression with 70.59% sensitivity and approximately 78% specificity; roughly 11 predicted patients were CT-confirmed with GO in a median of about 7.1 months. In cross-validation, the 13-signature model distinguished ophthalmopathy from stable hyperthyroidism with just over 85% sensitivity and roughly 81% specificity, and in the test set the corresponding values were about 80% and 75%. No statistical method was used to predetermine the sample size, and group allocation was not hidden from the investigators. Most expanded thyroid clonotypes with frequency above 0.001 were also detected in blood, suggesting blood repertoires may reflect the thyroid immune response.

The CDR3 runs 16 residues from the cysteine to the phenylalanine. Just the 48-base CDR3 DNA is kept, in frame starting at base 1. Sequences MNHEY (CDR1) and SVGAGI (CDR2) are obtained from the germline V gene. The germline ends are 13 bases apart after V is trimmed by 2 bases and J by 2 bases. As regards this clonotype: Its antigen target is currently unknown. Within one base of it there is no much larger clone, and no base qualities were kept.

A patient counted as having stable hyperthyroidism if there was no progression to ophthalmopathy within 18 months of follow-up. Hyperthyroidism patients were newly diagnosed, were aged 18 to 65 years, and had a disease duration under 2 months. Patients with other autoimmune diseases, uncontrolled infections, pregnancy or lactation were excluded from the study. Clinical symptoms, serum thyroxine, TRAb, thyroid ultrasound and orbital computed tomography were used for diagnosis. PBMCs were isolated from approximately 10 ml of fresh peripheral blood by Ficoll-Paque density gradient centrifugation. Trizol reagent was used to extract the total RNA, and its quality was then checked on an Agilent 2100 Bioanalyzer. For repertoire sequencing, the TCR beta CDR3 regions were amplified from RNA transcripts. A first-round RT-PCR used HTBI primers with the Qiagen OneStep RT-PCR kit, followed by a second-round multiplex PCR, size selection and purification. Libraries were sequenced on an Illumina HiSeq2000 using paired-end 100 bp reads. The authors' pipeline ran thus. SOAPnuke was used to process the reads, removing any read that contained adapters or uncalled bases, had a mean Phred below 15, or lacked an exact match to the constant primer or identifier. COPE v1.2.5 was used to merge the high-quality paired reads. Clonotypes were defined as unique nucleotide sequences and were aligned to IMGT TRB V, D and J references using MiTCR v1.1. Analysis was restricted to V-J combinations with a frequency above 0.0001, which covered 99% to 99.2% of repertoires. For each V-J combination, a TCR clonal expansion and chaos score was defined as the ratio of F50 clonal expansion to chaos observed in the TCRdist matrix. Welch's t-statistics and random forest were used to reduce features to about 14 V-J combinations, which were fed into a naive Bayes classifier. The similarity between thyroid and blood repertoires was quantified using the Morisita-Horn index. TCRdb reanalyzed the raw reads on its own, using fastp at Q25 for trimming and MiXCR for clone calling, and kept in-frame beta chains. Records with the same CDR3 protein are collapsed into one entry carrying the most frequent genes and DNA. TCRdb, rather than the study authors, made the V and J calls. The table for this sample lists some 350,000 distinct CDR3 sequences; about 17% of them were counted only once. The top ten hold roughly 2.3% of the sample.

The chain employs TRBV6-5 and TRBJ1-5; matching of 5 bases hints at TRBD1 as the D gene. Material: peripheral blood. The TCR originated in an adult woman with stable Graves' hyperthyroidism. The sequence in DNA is TGTGCCAGCAGTTACGGACACCCGCAGGGCAATCAGCCCCAGCATTTT. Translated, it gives CASSYGHPQGNQPQHF.